The 17 T cell receptor beta chains below were found in one sample sequenced in a study of T cell responses to AZD1222 COVID-19 vaccine. Generated by immunoSEQ multiplex PCR, the TCRdb table keeps only in-frame clones and is missing some. The table shows about 75,000 clones, with about nine tenths occurring only once. Here the sequenced sample was peripheral blood, taken 28 days after the second AZD1222 dose. These receptors came from an adult who received the AZD1222 COVID-19 vaccine.

J is TRBJ2-2 and V is TRBV6-5; 8 nucleotides match TRBD1. V lost 11 bases to trimming and J lost 6 bases; unmatched junction nucleotides: 11. The length of the CDR3 is 14 residues. Germline CDR1 is MNHEY and CDR2 is SVGAGI. CDR3 bases: TGTGCCGCTGGGGCAGGGGGCGGATCCGGGGAGCTGTTTTTT. Encoded protein: CAAGAGGGSGELFF.

This clone was observed a few times. The chain combines TRBV6-6 with TRBJ2-7; D is unclear. V gave up 2 bases and J gave up 6 bases, with 5 bases separating them. Germline-derived CDR1 and CDR2 are MNHNY and SVGAGI (reference sequence). The CDR3 sequence is 11 residues long. CDR3 DNA: TGTGCCAGCAGTTACAGTGGCGAGCAGTACTTC. It encodes CASSYSGEQYF.

This clone was counted a single time. The chain combines TRBV6-5 with TRBJ2-2; 8 nucleotides match TRBD1. This CDR3 has 16 amino acids. From germline, CDR1 is MNHEY and CDR2 SVGAGI. V lost 2 bases, J lost 1 base, and 3 bases stayed unmatched. CDR3 in amino acids: CASSYPGTGNTGELFF. Here the CDR3 DNA reads TGTGCCAGCAGTTACCCCGGGACAGGGAACACCGGGGAGCTGTTTTTT.

This chain joins TRBV2 and TRBJ2-5; TRBD2 matches 9 bases. After removal of 1 base from V and 4 bases from J, the junction contained 4 bases not matched to a gene. The CDR3 sequence is 15 residues long. The V gene's germline CDR1 is SNHLY and CDR2 FYNNEI. CDR3 bases: TGTGCCAGCAGTGAAGGGGGACTAGCAGGAGAGACCCAGTACTTC. Protein: CASSEGGLAGETQYF.

The rearrangement joins TRBV7-8 to TRBJ1-2; 10 nucleotides line up with TRBD1. The CDR3 runs 14 residues. Germline V gene sequence: CDR1 SGHVS, CDR2 FQNEAQ. The junction had 8 bases not matched to a gene; V was cut back by 5 bases and J by 8 bases. The CDR3 loop is CASSAGQGVLGYTF. The DNA for the CDR3 is TGTGCCAGCAGCGCCGGACAGGGGGTATTGGGCTACACCTTC.

Here the CDR3 reads CASSLGQGGYTF. The DNA of the CDR3 is TGTGCCAGCAGTTTGGGACAGGGGGGCTACACCTTC. The chain is built from TRBV12-3 or TRBV12-4 and TRBJ1-2, with TRBD1 matching 10 bases. V lost 3 bases and J lost 8; bases outside the gene matches: 0. The CDR3 covers 12 residues.

The J gene is TRBJ2-3, the V gene TRBV20-1; D not certain. Trimming pared 3 bases from V and 4 bases from J, leaving 14 bases between. The CDR3 loop spans 14 amino acids. CDR1 and CDR2 (germline): DFQATT, SNEGSKA (reference sequence). The CDR3 DNA is TGCAGTGCTAGTAGGCCGTACCTCCCAGATACGCAGTATTTT. It translates to CSASRPYLPDTQYF.

The genes are TRBV3-1 (or the pseudogene TRBV3-2) and TRBJ2-5; 11 bases are shared with TRBD2. CDR3 length: 16 residues. Germline lookup yields CDR1 LGHDT and CDR2 YNNKEL (reference sequence). Unmatched junction bases numbered 8, after V lost 5 bases and J lost 3 bases. The DNA for the CDR3 is TGTGCCAGCAGCGACATACTAGCGGGGGAGGAAGAGACCCAGTACTTC. Translating it yields CASSDILAGEEETQYF.

The genes are TRBV6-2 or TRBV6-3 and TRBJ1-2, with D tentatively TRBD1 (5 bases). Trimming stripped 4 bases from V and 4 bases from J, with 13 bases between. The CDR3 sequence is 14 residues long. The germline V gene has CDR1 MNHEY and CDR2 SVGEGT. CDR3 coding DNA: TGTGCCAGCAGTTCCGCTGACAGATCCTATGGCTACACCTTC. Amino acids: CASSSADRSYGYTF.

As DNA, the CDR3 is TGTGCCAGCACGGGAAACACTGAAGCTTTCTTT. Its protein product is CASTGNTEAFF. This chain joins TRBV25-1 and TRBJ1-1; no reliable D call. The germline CDR1 and CDR2 sequences are MGHDK and SYGVNS. V shed 7 bases and J shed 2 bases, with 5 bases lying between them. There are 11 residues in the CDR3.

V gene TRBV3-1 (or the pseudogene TRBV3-2) combines with J gene TRBJ2-7; no reliable D call. V was cut by 0 bases and J by 7 bases, with 4 bases left in between. This CDR3 has 11 amino acids. Germline CDR1 reads LGHDT; CDR2 reads YNNKEL (reference sequence). CDR3 loop: CASSQDREQYF. The CDR3 DNA follows: TGTGCCAGCAGCCAAGATAGGGAGCAGTACTTC.

The chain recombines TRBV9 with TRBJ2-5, with 12 bases identical to TRBD2. The junction had 5 bases not matched to a gene; V was cut back by 3 bases and J by 5 bases. CDR1 is SGDLS and CDR2 is YYNGEE in the germline V gene. The CDR3 sequence is 15 residues long. The CDR3 sequence: CASSAVGTSGETQYF. The CDR3 DNA reads TGTGCCAGCAGCGCCGTCGGGACTAGCGGGGAGACCCAGTACTTC.

The chain has TRBV5-8 and TRBJ1-2; 9 nucleotides align to TRBD1. V lost 6 bases, J lost 2 bases, and 5 bases stayed unmatched. The CDR3 contains 14 residues. Germline assignment: CDR1 SGHTS and CDR2 YDEGEE. CDR3 sequence (DNA): TGTGCCAGCAACATAGACAGGGGGAACTATGGCTACACCTTC. Protein: CASNIDRGNYGYTF.

The J gene is TRBJ1-2, the V gene TRBV5-1; 9 bases line up with TRBD1. With 2 bases clipped from V and 6 bases from J, the junction kept 8 bases outside the gene matches. Germline loops: CDR1 SGHRS, CDR2 YFSETQ. This CDR3 contains 15 residues. The CDR3 nucleotides read TGCGCCAGCAGCTTAATGGGACAGGGACTAGATGGCTACACCTTC. Its protein is CASSLMGQGLDGYTF. The variable domain in full, with the rest retrieved from reference TRBV5-1 and TRBJ1-2, is KAGVTQTPRYLIKTRGQQVTLSCSPISGHRSVSWYQQTPGQGLQFLFEYFSETQRNKGNFPGRFSGRQFSNSRSEMNVSTLELGDSALYLCASSLMGQGLDGYTFGSGTRLTVV.

This clone was found once. The chain links TRBV7-3 to TRBJ1-2, with D possibly TRBD1 on 5 matching bases. The V and J ends lost 5 bases and 4 bases respectively, with 14 bases between them. This CDR3 region has 14 residues. The germline V gene has CDR1 SGHTA and CDR2 FQGTGA. CDR3 region: CASSPNGGSYGYTF. CDR3 in DNA: TGTGCCAGCAGCCCAAATGGGGGATCCTATGGCTACACCTTC.

The chain is built from TRBV6-5 and TRBJ2-7; 9 positions agree with TRBD1. Per germline, CDR1 MNHEY and CDR2 SVGAGI. This CDR3 spans 15 amino acids. V shed 6 bases and J 3 bases; nucleotides not matched to a gene: 9. CDR3 DNA: TGTGCCAGCAGCCCCGGTGGGACAGGGCTCTACGAGCAGTACTTC. It codes for CASSPGGTGLYEQYF.

This clone appeared a single time. The J gene is TRBJ1-1, the V gene TRBV19; 8 bases are a match to TRBD1. The V segment lost 5 bases and the J segment 3 bases; nucleotides outside the gene matches: 8. The germline V gene has CDR1 LNHDA and CDR2 SQIVND (reference sequence). The CDR3 length is 15 residues. CDR3 sequence (DNA): TGTGCCAGTAGTCCACCAAGACAGGGGCACACTGAAGCTTTCTTT. Translation gives CASSPPRQGHTEAFF.